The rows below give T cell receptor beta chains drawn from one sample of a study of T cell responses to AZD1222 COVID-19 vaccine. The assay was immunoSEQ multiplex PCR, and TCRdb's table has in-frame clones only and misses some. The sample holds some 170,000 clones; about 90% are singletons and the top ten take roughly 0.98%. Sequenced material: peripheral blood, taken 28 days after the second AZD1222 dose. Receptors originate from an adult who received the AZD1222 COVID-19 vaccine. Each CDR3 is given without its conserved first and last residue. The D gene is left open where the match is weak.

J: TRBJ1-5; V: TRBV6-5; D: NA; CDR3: ASSFNSEGNQPQH
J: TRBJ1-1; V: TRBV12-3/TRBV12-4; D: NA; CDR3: ACKRGINEAF
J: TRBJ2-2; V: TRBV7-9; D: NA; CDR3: ALQDVNTGELF
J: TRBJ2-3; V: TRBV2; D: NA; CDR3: ASIASTQY
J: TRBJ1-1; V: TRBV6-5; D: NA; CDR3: ASSYEAANTEAF
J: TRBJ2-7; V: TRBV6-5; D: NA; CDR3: ASRKTVSYEQY
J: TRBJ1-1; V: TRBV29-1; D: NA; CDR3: SVGQSANTEAF
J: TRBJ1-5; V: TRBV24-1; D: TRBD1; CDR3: ATSGEPGQIYSNQPQH
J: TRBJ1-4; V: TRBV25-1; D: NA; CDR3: ASSEYPGALEKLF
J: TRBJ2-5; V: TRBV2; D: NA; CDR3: ASSEASVRYQETQY
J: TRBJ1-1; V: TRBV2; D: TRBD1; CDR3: ASSSGTGTNTEAF
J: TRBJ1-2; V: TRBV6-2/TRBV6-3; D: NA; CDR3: ASSKDGTYGYT
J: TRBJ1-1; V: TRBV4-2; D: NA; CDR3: ASSPLGGETEAF
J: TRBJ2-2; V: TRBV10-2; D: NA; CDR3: ASRVGTGELF
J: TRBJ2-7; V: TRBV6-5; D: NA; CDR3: ASSPTGSEQY
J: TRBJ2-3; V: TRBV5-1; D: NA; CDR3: ASSKGSTDTQY
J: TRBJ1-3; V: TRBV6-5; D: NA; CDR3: ASVTSSGNTIY
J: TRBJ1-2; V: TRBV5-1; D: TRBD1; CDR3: ASSLGPGTGSDYGYT
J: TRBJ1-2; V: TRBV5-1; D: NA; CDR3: ASSLGRNEYGYT
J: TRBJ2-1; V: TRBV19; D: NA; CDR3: ASSIGGPYNEQF
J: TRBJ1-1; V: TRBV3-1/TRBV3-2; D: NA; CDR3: ASSLRGGSSF
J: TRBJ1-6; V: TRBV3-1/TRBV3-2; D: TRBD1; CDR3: ASSQVPGQGNSPLH
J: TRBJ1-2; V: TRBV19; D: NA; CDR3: ASRIPHRNYGYT
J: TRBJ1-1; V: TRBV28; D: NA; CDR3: ASSFMGVAF
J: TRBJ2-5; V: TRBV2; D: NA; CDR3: ASSEDREATQY
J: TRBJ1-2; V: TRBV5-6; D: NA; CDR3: ASSPGDYGYT
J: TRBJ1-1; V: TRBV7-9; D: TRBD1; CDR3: ASSRGTGMLGAF
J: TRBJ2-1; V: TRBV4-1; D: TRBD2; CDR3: ASSQGGGSPREQF
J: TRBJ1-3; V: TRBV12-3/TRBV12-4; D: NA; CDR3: ASSRLSGNTIY
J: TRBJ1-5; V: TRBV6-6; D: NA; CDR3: ASSYSPTDQPQH
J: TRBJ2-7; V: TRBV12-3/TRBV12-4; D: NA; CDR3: ASSFTGTGEQY
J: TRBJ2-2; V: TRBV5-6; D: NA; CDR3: ASSLPGDSHTGELF
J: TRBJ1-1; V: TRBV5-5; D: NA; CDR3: ASSPENTEAF
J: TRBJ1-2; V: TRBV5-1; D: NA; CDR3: ASSLGHLGYT
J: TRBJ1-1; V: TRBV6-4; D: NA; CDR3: ASRPDRTNTEAF
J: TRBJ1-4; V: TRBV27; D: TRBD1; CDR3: ASRILGQGGEKLF
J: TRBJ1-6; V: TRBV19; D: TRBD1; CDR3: ASRRDRDGSPLH